This TCR beta chain was identified in a study of blood T cell repertoires in COVID-19. Some clones are missing from TCRdb's copy, which holds only in-frame ones; the method was immunoSEQ multiplex PCR. The sample yields 140,000 or so clones, about four fifths seen once. CDR1 is LNHDA, CDR2 SQIVND, per germline (reference sequence). V lost 10 bases and J lost 1, with 22 bases in between. This CDR3 spans 16 amino acids. Sequenced: peripheral blood. The source of this sequence is a woman in her seventies with COVID-19, enrolled during active disease. The gene calls are TRBV19 and TRBJ1-2; possibly TRBD1 for D (6 bases). Here the CDR3 reads CATRPQGQTFNYGYTF. The CDR3 coding sequence is TGTGCCACCCGACCCCAAGGACAGACCTTTAACTATGGCTACACCTTC.